This paragraph covers one T cell receptor beta chain sequence. These data come from a study of control samples from healthy donors and cancer patients. V dropped 4 bases and J dropped 1 base, with 7 bases sitting between them. The CDR3 is 13 amino acids. Germline-derived CDR1 and CDR2 are SGHTA and FQGTGA. The assay was immunoSEQ multiplex PCR, and TCRdb's table has in-frame clones only and misses some. The sample includes tens of thousands of clones, approximately 93% of them seen just once. The TCR comes from a woman between 35 and 50 years old with lung cancer. The V gene is TRBV7-3, the J gene TRBJ1-1, with D unclear. The sample taken for sequencing was PBMCs. In nucleotides, the CDR3 is TGTGCCAGCAGCTCGTGGGGGAACACTGAAGCTTTCTTT. Translated: CASSSWGNTEAFF.